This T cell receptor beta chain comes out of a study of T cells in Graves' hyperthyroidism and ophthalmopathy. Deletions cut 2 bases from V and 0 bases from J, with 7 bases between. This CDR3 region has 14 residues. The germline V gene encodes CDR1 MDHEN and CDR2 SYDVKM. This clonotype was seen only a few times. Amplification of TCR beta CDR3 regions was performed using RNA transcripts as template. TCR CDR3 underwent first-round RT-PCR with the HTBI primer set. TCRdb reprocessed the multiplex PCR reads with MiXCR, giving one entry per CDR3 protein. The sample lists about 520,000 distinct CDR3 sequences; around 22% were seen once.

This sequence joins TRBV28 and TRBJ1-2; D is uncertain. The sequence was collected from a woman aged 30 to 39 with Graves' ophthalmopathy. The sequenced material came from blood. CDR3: CASSLLVTNYGYTF. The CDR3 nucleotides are TGTGCCAGCAGTTTACTGGTGACTAACTATGGCTACACCTTC.